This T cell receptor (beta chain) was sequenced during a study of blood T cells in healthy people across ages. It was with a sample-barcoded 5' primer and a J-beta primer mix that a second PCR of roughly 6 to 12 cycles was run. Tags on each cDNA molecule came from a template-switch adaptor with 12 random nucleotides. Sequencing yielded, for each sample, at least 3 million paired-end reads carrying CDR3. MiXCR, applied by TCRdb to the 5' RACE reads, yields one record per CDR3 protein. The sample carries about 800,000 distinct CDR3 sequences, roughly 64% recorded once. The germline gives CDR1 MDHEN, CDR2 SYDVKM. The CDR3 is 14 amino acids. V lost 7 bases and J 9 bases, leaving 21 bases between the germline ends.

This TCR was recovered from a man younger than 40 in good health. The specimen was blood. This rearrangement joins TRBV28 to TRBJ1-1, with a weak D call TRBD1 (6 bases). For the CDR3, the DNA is TGTGCCAGCACTACTGGGCAGGGGTCGAGAAAAGCTTTCTTT. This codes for CASTTGQGSRKAFF. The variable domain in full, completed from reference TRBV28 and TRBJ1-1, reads DVKVTQSSRYLVKRTGEKVFLECVQDMDHENMFWYRQDPGLGLRLIYFSYDVKMKEKGDIPEGYSVSREKKERFSLILESASTNQTSMYLCASTTGQGSRKAFFGQGTRLTVV.